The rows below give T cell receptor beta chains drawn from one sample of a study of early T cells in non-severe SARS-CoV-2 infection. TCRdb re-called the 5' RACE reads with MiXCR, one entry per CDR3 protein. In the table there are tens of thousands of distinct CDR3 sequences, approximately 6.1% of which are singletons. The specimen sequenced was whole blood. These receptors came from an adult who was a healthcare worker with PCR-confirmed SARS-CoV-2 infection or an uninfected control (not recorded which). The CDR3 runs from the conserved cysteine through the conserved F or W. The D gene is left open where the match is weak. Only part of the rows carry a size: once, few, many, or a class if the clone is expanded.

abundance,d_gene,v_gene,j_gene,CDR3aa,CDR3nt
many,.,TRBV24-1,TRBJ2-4,CATSDSTEEKNIQYF,TGTGCCACCAGTGATTCTACGGAAGAAAAAAACATTCAGTACTTC
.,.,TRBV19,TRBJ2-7,CANPNREGVLYEQYF,TGTGCCAACCCAAACAGGGAGGGAGTCCTCTACGAGCAGTACTTC
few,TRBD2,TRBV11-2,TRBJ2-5,CASSFGGGVQETQYF,TGTGCCAGCAGCTTTGGCGGGGGGGTCCAAGAGACCCAGTACTTC
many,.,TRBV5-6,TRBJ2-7,CASSSNPGSEQYF,TGTGCCAGCAGCTCGAACCCAGGCTCCGAGCAGTACTTC
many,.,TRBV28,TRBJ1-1,CASSLATGVNTEAFF,TGTGCCAGCAGTCTGGCCACCGGGGTGAACACTGAAGCTTTCTTT
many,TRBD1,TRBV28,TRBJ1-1,CASSLATGRTTEAFF,TGTGCCAGCAGTTTAGCGACAGGGAGGACCACTGAAGCTTTCTTT
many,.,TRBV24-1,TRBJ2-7,CATAAAGDHEQYF,TGTGCCACCGCCGCGGCAGGGGACCACGAGCAGTACTTC
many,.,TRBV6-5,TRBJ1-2,CASRPEGVGGYTF,TGTGCCAGCAGGCCCGAAGGGGTAGGCGGCTACACCTTC
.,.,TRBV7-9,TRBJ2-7,CATSWTLHEQYF,TGTGCCACCAGCTGGACACTCCACGAGCAGTACTTC
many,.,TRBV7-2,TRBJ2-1,CASSFEGGQQFF,TGTGCCAGCAGCTTCGAGGGGGGGCAACAGTTCTTC
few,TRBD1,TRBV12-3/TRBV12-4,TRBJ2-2,CASSTRQGAFERPGELFF,TGTGCCAGCAGTACCCGACAGGGGGCCTTTGAGCGGCCCGGGGAGCTGTTTTTT
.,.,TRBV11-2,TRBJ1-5,CASSLAGINQPQHF,TGTGCCAGCAGCTTAGCAGGGATCAATCAGCCCCAGCATTTT
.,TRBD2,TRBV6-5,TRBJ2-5,CASSSSMGSGGETQYF,TGTGCCAGCAGTTCCTCTATGGGTAGCGGGGGAGAGACCCAGTACTTC
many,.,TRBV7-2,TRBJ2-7,CASSLAGTYEQYF,TGTGCCAGCAGCTTAGCCGGAACCTACGAGCAGTACTTC
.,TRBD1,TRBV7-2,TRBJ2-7,CASSLQGDRPYEQYF,TGTGCCAGCAGCTTACAGGGGGATAGGCCCTACGAGCAGTACTTC
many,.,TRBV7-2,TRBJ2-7,CASSPTGSGRYEQYF,TGTGCCAGCAGCCCTACAGGGTCGGGGCGGTACGAGCAGTACTTC
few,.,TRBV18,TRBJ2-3,CASSLRDTITTDTQYF,TGTGCCAGCTCATTGAGGGACACAATCACCACAGATACGCAGTATTTT
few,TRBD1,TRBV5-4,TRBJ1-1,CASSFGTGPEAFF,TGTGCCAGCAGCTTTGGGACAGGTCCTGAAGCTTTCTTT
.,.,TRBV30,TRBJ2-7,CAWSVPRSYEQYF,TGTGCCTGGAGTGTACCAAGGTCCTACGAGCAGTACTTC
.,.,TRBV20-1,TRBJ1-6,CSAESSYNSPLHF,TGCAGTGCGGAAAGCTCCTATAATTCACCCCTCCACTTT
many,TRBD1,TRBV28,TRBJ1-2,CASSVGTAYGYTF,TGTGCCAGCAGTGTTGGGACAGCCTATGGCTACACCTTC
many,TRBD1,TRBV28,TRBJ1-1,CASSLTQGQGTNTEAFF,TGTGCCAGCAGTTTGACCCAAGGACAGGGGACGAACACTGAAGCTTTCTTT
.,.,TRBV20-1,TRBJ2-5,CSARDPGRETQYF,TGCAGTGCTAGAGATCCCGGCCGGGAGACCCAGTACTTC
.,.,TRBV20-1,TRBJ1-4,CSATETNEKLFF,TGCAGTGCTACGGAAACTAATGAAAAACTGTTTTTT
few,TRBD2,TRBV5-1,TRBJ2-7,CASSLSPGQGGYEQYF,TGCGCCAGCAGCTTGTCTCCGGGCCAGGGAGGGTACGAGCAGTACTTC